The following is a T cell receptor beta chain sequence with its context. Measured with immunoSEQ multiplex PCR; TCRdb has only the in-frame clones, and not every one. This sample has approximately 78,000 clones, with 90% to 95% found just once. CDR3 length: 15 residues. V gave up 0 bases and J gave up 7 bases, with 10 bases separating them. Germline CDR1 and CDR2: SGHVS and FQNEAQ. This record comes from a study of blood T cell repertoires in COVID-19. Sequenced material: peripheral blood. The chain employs TRBV7-8 and TRBJ1-6, with a possible D match to TRBD1 (6 bases). The sequence was collected from a man between 45 and 60 years old with COVID-19, enrolled during active disease. This CDR3 reads CASSLAQGPNSPLHF. The CDR3, as DNA: TGTGCCAGCAGCTTAGCCCAGGGGCCGAATTCACCCCTCCACTTT. Variable domain in full (rest from reference TRBV7-8 and TRBJ1-6): GAGVSQSPRYKVAKRGQDVALRCDPISGHVSLFWYQQALGQGPEFLTYFQNEAQLDKSGLPSDRFFAERPEGSVSTLKIQRTQQEDSAVYLCASSLAQGPNSPLHFGNGTRLTVT.